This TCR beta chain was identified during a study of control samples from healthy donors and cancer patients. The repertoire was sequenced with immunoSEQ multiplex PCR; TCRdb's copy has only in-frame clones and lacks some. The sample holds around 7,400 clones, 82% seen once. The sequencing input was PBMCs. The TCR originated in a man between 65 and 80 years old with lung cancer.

Here the CDR3 reads CASSDYRGGEQFF. Written as DNA, the CDR3 is TGTGCCAGCAGTGACTATCGGGGGGGTGAGCAGTTCTTC. The rearrangement uses TRBV25-1 and TRBJ2-1, with TRBD2 identical over 8 bases. The trim removed 3 bases at V and 9 bases at J, leaving 4 bases unmatched. Looked up from germline, CDR1 is MGHDK and CDR2 is SYGVNS. The CDR3 has 13 amino acids.